This entry lists 16 T cell receptor beta chains sequenced from one sample in a study of T cell repertoires in cytomegalovirus infection. No cognate antigen is known for these TCRs. TCRdb used MiXCR to reprocess the reads, holding one entry per CDR3 protein. The table has around 360,000 distinct CDR3 sequences, nearly 35% seen once. The input for sequencing was cultured PBMCs, taken from culture after CMV antigen stimulation. Source of these receptors: a human donor in good health (CMV status not recorded). Some clones in this sample may be carry-over from other donors' samples.

The chain joins TRBV29-1 to TRBJ1-2; tentatively, D is TRBD1 (6 bases). The CDR3 runs to 13 residues. Trimming shortened V by 6 bases and J by 0 bases, and 11 bases separated the two germline ends. The germline CDR1 and CDR2 sequences are SQVTM and ANQGSEA. For the CDR3, the DNA is TGCAGCGTGGACAGTTCGACTAACTATGGCTACACCTTC. Its protein product is CSVDSSTNYGYTF.

The chain combines TRBV7-2 with TRBJ2-7; TRBD1 matches at 8 bases. V was clipped by 1 base and J by 7 bases; unmatched bases: 9. The germline CDR1 and CDR2 sequences are SGHTA and FQGNSA. CDR3 length: 15 residues. CDR3 DNA sequence: TGTGCCAGCAGCTTAGGGACAGGGAGGTTAGGAGAGCAGTACTTC. Translating it yields CASSLGTGRLGEQYF.

This clonotype appeared a few times. The CDR3, as DNA: TGTGCCAGTAGTGGCGGGAGGGCCGGCACCGGGGAGCTGTTTTTT. As protein: CASSGGRAGTGELFF. This chain joins TRBV19 and TRBJ2-2; 9 nucleotides align to TRBD2. The CDR3 covers 15 residues. Per germline, CDR1 LNHDA and CDR2 SQIVND (reference sequence). The ends lost 5 bases at V and 4 bases at J; junction bases unmatched: 5.

The V call is TRBV28, the J call TRBJ2-7; D is ambiguous. V lost 7 bases and J 2 bases, leaving 12 bases between the germline ends. Germline CDR1 and CDR2: MDHEN and SYDVKM. This CDR3 region has 13 residues. The chain's CDR3 is CASKVMAAYEQYF. For the CDR3, the DNA is TGTGCCAGCAAAGTAATGGCGGCCTACGAGCAGTACTTC.

This clonotype was counted only a few times. CDR3 region: CASSLERGRGLDGYTF. The CDR3 DNA reads as TGTGCCAGCAGCTTAGAAAGGGGCAGGGGTTTGGATGGCTACACCTTC. This chain connects TRBV7-2 to TRBJ1-2; D possibly corresponds to TRBD1 (6 bases). Germline V lookup: CDR1 SGHTA, CDR2 FQGNSA. The CDR3 is 16 amino acids. V dropped 1 base and J dropped 6 bases, with 18 bases sitting between them.

V gene TRBV7-3 combines with J gene TRBJ2-3, with D possibly TRBD2 on 6 matching bases. Germline V lookup: CDR1 SGHTA, CDR2 FQGTGA. Between the trimmed V and J ends, which lost 4 bases and 3 bases, there was a span of 14 bases. The CDR3 covers 15 residues. The CDR3 DNA follows: TGTGCCAGCAGCTCGATGGGCGGGATGACAGATACGCAGTATTTT. Translation gives CASSSMGGMTDTQYF. Complete variable domain (other parts from reference TRBV7-3 and TRBJ2-3): GAGVSQTPSNKVTEKGKYVELRCDPISGHTALYWYRQSLGQGPEFLIYFQGTGAADDSGLPNDRFFAVRPEGSVSTLKIQRTERGDSAVYLCASSSMGGMTDTQYFGPGTRLTVL.

This sequence joins TRBV10-3 and TRBJ2-1; 11 bases are a match to TRBD2. The CDR3 runs to 17 residues. Losses at the gene ends were 4 bases for V and 8 bases for J; bases not matched to a gene: 13. CDR1 ENHRY and CDR2 SYGVKD come from the germline V gene. In nucleotides, the CDR3 is TGTGCCATCAGTGGAAGACCCTCTAGCGGGAGGACCCATGAGCAGTTCTTC. Protein sequence: CAISGRPSSGRTHEQFF.

This clonotype came up many times. V and J are TRBV27 and TRBJ1-1; the match to TRBD1 covers 8 bases. Germline V gene sequence: CDR1 MNHEY, CDR2 SMNVEV (reference sequence). Trimming cost V 2 bases and J 3 bases; bases outside gene matches: 2. The CDR3 spans 14 residues. The CDR3 DNA follows: TGTGCCAGCAGTTTAACAGGGGGAGACACTGAAGCTTTCTTT. It codes for CASSLTGGDTEAFF.

The J gene is TRBJ2-1, the V gene TRBV7-9; unclear D gene. Trimming cost V 8 bases and J 4 bases, with 12 bases left between them. The CDR3 is made up of 13 amino acids. CDR1 and CDR2 (germline): SEHNR, FQNEAQ (reference sequence). The CDR3 DNA is TGTGCCAGCTGCCCCTCCGAATACAATGAGCAGTTCTTC. Its protein is CASCPSEYNEQFF.

The chain links TRBV6-2 or TRBV6-3 to TRBJ2-1; possibly TRBD2 for D (5 bases). The V gene lost 6 bases and the J gene lost 9 bases, with 21 bases spanning the gap. The V gene's germline CDR1 is MNHEY and CDR2 SVGEGT. The CDR3 spans 15 residues. For the CDR3, the DNA is TGTGCCAGCAGGCAACCGCCCCTAATTGCGGGTGAGCAGTTCTTC. Its protein is CASRQPPLIAGEQFF.

The chain combines TRBV7-4 with TRBJ1-1; D uncertain. CDR1 and CDR2 (germline): SGHVT, SQSDAQ. This CDR3 has 11 residues. V was shortened by 4 bases and J by 7 bases, with 7 bases between the two germline ends. The CDR3 sequence: CASSSGNEAFF. In DNA, the CDR3 is TGTGCCAGCAGCTCCGGTAATGAAGCTTTCTTT.

Remarks on this clonotype: The CDR3 does not close with the conserved phenylalanine or tryptophan, likely indicating a read error. The limits of the CDR3 on the DNA are not certain, so only TCRdb's listed CDR3 is given. This chain connects TRBV4-1 to TRBJ2-7. The CDR3 numbers 11 amino acids, ends counted. CDR1 MGHRA and CDR2 YSYEKL come from the germline V gene. This chain's CDR3 is CASSQITLELL.

This rearrangement joins TRBV6-1 to TRBJ1-1; no reliable D call. V shed 5 bases and J shed 8 bases, with 9 bases lying between them. Germline lookup yields CDR1 MNHNS and CDR2 SASEGT. The CDR3 runs 11 residues. CDR3 in DNA: TGTGCCAGCAGTTCCCCCCTCGAAGCTTTCTTT. Translated, it gives CASSSPLEAFF.

V and J are TRBV12-3 or TRBV12-4 and TRBJ2-5, with 7 positions matching TRBD2. Unmatched junction bases numbered 12, after V lost 6 bases and J lost 5 bases. The CDR3 has 15 amino acids. Here the CDR3 DNA reads TGTGCCAGCAGCCCCCGAGGTACTAGCGCGGAGACCCAGTACTTC. It yields the protein CASSPRGTSAETQYF.

In this sample, this clonotype turned up a few times. The chain links TRBV5-4 to TRBJ1-2; D call uncertain. Looked up from germline, CDR1 is SGHNT and CDR2 is YYREEE (reference sequence). Trimming removed 3 bases at V and 3 bases at J, with 15 bases between. The CDR3 is 15 residues long. In DNA form, the CDR3 reads TGTGCCAGCAGCTCCGTTGGGCGGACCTACTATGGCTACACCTTC. This encodes CASSSVGRTYYGYTF.

This clonotype was observed a handful of times. V is TRBV7-3 and J is TRBJ1-6; TRBD1 might be the D (6 bases). V was pared by 5 bases and J by 9 bases, with 17 bases between. The germline gives CDR1 SGHTA, CDR2 FQGTGA. This CDR3 has 15 residues. The CDR3 loop is CASSPSGGFGSPLHF. The CDR3 DNA reads TGTGCCAGCAGCCCGTCCGGGGGCTTCGGTTCACCCCTCCACTTT.